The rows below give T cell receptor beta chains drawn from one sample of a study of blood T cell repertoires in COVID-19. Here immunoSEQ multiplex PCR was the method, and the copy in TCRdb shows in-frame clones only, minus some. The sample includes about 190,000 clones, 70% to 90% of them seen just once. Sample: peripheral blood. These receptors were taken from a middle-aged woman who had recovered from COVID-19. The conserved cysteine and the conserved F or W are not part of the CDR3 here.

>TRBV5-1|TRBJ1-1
ASSSGQGYTDEAF
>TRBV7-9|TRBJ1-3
ASSLRRDGGETTIY
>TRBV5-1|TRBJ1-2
ASSSRGSDTEYT
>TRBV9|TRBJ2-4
ASSVGQGKNIQY
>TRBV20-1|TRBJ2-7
SASRGSTYEQY
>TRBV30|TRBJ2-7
AWSVQAGPYEQY
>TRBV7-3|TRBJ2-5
ASSLGQAQETQY
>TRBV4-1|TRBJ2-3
ASSSGLAGFTDTQY
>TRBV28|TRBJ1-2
ASSPTGGDLYGYT
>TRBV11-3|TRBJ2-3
ASSLVAGADTQY
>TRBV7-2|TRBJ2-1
ASSLLANEQF
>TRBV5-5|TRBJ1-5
ASSLNRLSNQPQH
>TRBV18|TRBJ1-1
ASSPRQNTEAF
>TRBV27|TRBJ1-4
ASSFSGAGVEKLF
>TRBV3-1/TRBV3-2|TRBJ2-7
ASSRGTSGRQGAYEQY
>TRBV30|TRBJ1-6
AWSRTVAAYNSPLH
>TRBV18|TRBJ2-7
ASSPAGGLAVYEQY
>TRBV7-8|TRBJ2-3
ASSHRLAGGPLSDTQY
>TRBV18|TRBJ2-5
ASSPPAGSETQY
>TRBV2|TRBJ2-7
ASSDTREQY
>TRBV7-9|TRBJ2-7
ASSLEGRTGDYEQY
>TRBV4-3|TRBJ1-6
ASSQDFQGGGSPLH
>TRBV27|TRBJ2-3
ASSSGQFTDTQY
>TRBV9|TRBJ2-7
ASSGEAGGSYEQY
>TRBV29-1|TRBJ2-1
SASPSRDRVHNEQF
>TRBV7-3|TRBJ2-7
ASSLTPSEAYEQY
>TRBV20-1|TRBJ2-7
SAGRAYEQY